This TCR beta chain is from a study of glioma-infiltrating T cells after dendritic cell vaccination. Study overall: Dendritic cell vaccination trial patients had either newly diagnosed or recurrent glioblastoma.

Time point given: after dendritic cell vaccination, including at tumor progression/relapse. Sequencing was performed with immunoSEQ multiplex PCR; in TCRdb, only in-frame clones are kept and a portion is missing. The data hold 50,000 to 60,000 clones, with about four fifths observed a single time. This clone was seen a few times. The sequencing used blood, collected after dendritic cell vaccination. This receptor was identified in a human donor with glioblastoma.

The chain's CDR3 is CATQARNEKLFF. The CDR3 DNA follows: TGTGCCACACAGGCCCGTAATGAAAAACTGTTTTTT. V usage is TRBV6-5 and J usage is TRBJ1-4; D might be TRBD1 (5 bases). The CDR3 loop spans 12 amino acids. Germline CDR1 is MNHEY and CDR2 is SVGAGI. Trimming stripped 10 bases from V and 4 bases from J, with 10 bases between.